The entry below gives a single T cell receptor (beta chain) sequence along with its context. Germline CDR1 and CDR2: MDHEN and SYDVKM. V lost 10 bases, J lost 0 bases, and 16 bases lay in between. The CDR3 contains 15 residues. Generated by immunoSEQ multiplex PCR, the TCRdb table keeps only in-frame clones and is missing some. The sample carries more than 2,000,000 clones, around nine tenths recorded once. The data stem from a study of shared clonotypes between healthy human individuals. This sequence originates from a man between 18 and 35 years old in good health. The sample consisted of naive CD4+ T cells sorted from blood. Subset meaning: CD45RA+ positively selected. V and J are TRBV28 and TRBJ1-5; no firm D call. CDR3 loop: CATFRSPYSNQPQHF. In DNA form, the CDR3 reads TGTGCCACTTTCAGGAGCCCTTATAGCAATCAGCCCCAGCATTTT.